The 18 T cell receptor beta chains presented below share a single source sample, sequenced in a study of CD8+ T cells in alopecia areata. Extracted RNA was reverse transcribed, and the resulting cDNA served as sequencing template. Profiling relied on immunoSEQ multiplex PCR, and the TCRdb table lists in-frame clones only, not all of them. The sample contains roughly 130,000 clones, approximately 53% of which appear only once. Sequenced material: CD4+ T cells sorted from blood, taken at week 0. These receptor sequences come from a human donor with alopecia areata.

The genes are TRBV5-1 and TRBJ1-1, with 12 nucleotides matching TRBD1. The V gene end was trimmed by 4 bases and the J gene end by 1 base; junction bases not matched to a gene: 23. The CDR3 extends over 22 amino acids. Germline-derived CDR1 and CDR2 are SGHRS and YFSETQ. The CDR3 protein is CASSTTNTGTGGLIFGNTEAFF. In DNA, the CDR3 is TGCGCCAGCAGCACGACTAACACCGGGACAGGGGGCTTGATTTTCGGGAACACTGAAGCTTTCTTT. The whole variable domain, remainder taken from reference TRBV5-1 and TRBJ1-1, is KAGVTQTPRYLIKTRGQQVTLSCSPISGHRSVSWYQQTPGQGLQFLFEYFSETQRNKGNFPGRFSGRQFSNSRSEMNVSTLELGDSALYLCASSTTNTGTGGLIFGNTEAFFGQGTRLTVV.

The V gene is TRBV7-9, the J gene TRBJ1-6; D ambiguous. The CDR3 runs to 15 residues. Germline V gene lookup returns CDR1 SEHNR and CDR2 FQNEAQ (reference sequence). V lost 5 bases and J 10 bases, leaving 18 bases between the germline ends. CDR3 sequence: CASSPLLEDWSPLHF. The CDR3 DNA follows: TGTGCCAGCAGCCCATTGTTGGAGGATTGGTCACCCCTCCACTTT.

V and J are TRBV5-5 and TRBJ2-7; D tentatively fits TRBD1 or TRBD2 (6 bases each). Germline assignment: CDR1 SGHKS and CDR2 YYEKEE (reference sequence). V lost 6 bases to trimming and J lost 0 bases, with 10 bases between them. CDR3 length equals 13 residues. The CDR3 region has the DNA TGTGCCAGCACGCGGGACACCTCCTACGAGCAGTACTTC. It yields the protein CASTRDTSYEQYF.

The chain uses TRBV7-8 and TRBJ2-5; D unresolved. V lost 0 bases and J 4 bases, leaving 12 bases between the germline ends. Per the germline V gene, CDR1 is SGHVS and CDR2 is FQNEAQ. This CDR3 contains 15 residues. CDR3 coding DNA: TGTGCCAGCAGCTTAGCGCGCATGGGCAGAGAGACCCAGTACTTC. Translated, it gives CASSLARMGRETQYF.

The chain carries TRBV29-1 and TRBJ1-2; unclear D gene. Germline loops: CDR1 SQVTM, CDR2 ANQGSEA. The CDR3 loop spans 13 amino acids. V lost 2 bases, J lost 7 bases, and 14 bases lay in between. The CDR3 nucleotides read TGCAGCGTTGAACCTTTAACTTTGGCTGGCTACACCTTC. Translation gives CSVEPLTLAGYTF.

CDR3 loop: CASSDFQAENEKLFF. For the CDR3, the DNA is TGTGCCAGCAGTGATTTCCAAGCGGAGAATGAAAAACTGTTTTTT. This sequence joins TRBV25-1 and TRBJ1-4; D not certain. Germline values: CDR1 MGHDK, CDR2 SYGVNS. The CDR3 contains 15 residues. Trimming took 3 bases from V and 5 from J, leaving 13 bases between them.

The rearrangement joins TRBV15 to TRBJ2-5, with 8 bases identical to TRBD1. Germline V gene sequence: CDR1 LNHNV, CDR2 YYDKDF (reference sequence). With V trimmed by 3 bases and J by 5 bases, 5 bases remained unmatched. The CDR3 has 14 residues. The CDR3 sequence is CATSRDRAWETQYF. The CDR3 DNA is TGTGCCACCAGCAGGGACAGGGCATGGGAGACCCAGTACTTC.

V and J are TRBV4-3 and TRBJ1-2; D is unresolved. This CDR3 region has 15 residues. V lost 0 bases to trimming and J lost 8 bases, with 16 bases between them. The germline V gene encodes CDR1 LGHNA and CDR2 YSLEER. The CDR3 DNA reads TGCGCCAGCAGCCAAGACCGGGCGGGAAGCAGGGGCTACACCTTC. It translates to CASSQDRAGSRGYTF.

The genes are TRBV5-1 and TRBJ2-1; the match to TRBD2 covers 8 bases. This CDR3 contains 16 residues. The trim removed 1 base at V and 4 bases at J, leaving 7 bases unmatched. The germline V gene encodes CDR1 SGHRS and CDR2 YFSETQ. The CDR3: CASSLFRGGLYNEQFF. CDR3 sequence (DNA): TGCGCCAGCAGCTTGTTCCGGGGGGGACTTTACAATGAGCAGTTCTTC.

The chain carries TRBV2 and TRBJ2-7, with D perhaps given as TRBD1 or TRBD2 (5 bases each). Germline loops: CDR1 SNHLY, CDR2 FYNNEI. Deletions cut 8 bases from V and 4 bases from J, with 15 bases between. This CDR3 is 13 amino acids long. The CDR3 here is CASARDAFYEQYF. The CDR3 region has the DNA TGTGCCAGCGCAAGGGACGCCTTTTACGAGCAGTACTTC.

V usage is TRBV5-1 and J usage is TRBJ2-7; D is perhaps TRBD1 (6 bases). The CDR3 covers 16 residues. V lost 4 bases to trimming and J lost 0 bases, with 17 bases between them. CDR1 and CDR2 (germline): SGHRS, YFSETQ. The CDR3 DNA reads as TGCGCCAGCAGCCTATCCGGGACACCCTTCTCCTACGAGCAGTACTTC. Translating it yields CASSLSGTPFSYEQYF. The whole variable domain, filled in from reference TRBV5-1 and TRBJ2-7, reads KAGVTQTPRYLIKTRGQQVTLSCSPISGHRSVSWYQQTPGQGLQFLFEYFSETQRNKGNFPGRFSGRQFSNSRSEMNVSTLELGDSALYLCASSLSGTPFSYEQYFGPGTRLTVT.

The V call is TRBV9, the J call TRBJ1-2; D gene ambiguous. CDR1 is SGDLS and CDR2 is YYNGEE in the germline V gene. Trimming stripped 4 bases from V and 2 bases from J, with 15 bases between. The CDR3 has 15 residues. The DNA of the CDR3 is TGTGCCAGCAGCCTCTATTGGACTGTAAACTATGGCTACACCTTC. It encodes CASSLYWTVNYGYTF.

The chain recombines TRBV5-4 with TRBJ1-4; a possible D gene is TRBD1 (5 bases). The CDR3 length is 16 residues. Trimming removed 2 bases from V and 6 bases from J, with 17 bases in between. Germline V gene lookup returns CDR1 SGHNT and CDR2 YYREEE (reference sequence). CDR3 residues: CASSFGTGPRDEKLFF. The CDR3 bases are TGTGCCAGCAGCTTTGGAACGGGGCCGAGGGATGAAAAACTGTTTTTT. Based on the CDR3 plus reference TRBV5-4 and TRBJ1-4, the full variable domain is ETGVTQSPTHLIKTRGQQVTLRCSSQSGHNTVSWYQQALGQGPQFIFQYYREEENGRGNFPPRFSGLQFPNYSSELNVNALELDDSALYLCASSFGTGPRDEKLFFGSGTQLSVL.

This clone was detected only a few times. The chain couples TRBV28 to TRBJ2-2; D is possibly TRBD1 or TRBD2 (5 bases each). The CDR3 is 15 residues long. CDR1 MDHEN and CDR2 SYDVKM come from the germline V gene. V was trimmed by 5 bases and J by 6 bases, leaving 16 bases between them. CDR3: CASSPPGPGAGELFF. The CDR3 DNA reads TGTGCCAGCAGTCCTCCGGGACCGGGCGCCGGGGAGCTGTTTTTT.

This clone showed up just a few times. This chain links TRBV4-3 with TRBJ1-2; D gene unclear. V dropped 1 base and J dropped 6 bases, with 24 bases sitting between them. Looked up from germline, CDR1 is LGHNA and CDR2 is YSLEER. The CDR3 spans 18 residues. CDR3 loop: CASSQGPGSRDIHDGYTF. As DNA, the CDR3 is TGCGCCAGCAGCCAAGGACCCGGGAGCCGTGATATCCACGATGGCTACACCTTC.

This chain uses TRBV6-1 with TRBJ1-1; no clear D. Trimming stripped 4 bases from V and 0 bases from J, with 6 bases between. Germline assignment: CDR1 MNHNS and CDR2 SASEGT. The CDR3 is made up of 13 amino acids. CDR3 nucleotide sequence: TGTGCCAGCAGTGGACAAGTGAACACTGAAGCTTTCTTT. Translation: CASSGQVNTEAFF.

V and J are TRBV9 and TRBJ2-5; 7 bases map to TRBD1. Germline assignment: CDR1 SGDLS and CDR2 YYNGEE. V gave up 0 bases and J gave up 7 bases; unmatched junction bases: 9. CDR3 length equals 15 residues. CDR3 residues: CASSVEGGNRGTQYF. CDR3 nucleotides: TGTGCCAGCAGCGTAGAAGGGGGCAACCGTGGGACCCAGTACTTC.

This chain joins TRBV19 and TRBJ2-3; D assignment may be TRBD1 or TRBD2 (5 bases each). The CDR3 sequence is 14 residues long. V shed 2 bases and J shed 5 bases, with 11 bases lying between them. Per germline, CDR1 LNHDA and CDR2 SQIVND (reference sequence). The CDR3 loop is CASSIRDLRDTQYF. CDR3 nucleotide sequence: TGTGCCAGTAGTATACGGGACCTACGAGATACGCAGTATTTT.